Listed here are 2 T cell receptor beta chains from one sample, sequenced in a study of blood T cell repertoires in COVID-19. The data were produced by immunoSEQ multiplex PCR, yet TCRdb's version contains in-frame clones alone and is incomplete. The repertoire consists of some 77,000 clones, with around 88% occurring once and the leading ten covering around 7.9%. The sample consisted of peripheral blood. Receptors originate from a man aged 25-40 years with acute or convalescent COVID-19.

This clone was seen more than once but under ten times. The gene calls are TRBV24-1 and TRBJ1-4; D gene unclear. Between the trimmed V and J ends, which lost 10 bases and 0 bases, there was a span of 8 bases. CDR1 KGHDR and CDR2 SFDVKD come from the germline V gene. The CDR3 is 13 amino acids. CDR3 in DNA: TGTGCCACGACTACAACAACTAATGAAAAACTGTTTTTT. It encodes CATTTTTNEKLFF.

The chain couples TRBV4-3 to TRBJ1-4, with TRBD1 as a possible D gene (6 bases). The CDR3 totals 16 residues. Between the trimmed V and J ends, which lost 0 bases and 1 base, there was a span of 9 bases. CDR1 is LGHNA, CDR2 YSLEER, per germline. The CDR3, as DNA: TGCGCCAGCAGCCAAGATTTACAGGGAACTAATGAAAAACTGTTTTTT. This codes for CASSQDLQGTNEKLFF.